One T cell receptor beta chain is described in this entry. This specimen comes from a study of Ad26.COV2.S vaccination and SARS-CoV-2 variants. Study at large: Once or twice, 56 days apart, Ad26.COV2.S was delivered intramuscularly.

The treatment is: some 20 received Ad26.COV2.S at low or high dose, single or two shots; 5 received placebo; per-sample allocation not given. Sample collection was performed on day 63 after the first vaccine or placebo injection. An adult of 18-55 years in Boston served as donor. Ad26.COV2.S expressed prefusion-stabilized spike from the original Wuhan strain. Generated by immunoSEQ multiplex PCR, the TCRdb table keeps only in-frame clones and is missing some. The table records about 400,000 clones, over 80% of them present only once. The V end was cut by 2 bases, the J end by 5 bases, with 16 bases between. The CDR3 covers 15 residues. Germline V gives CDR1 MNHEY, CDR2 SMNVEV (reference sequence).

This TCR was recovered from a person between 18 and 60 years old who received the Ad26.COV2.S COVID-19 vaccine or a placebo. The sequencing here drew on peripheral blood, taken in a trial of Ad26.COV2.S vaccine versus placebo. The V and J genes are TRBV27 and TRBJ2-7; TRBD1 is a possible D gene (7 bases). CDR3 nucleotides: TGTGCCAGCAGTTTAGGAGGGGGCGCCGTCAACGAGCAGTACTTC. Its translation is CASSLGGGAVNEQYF.